Below, one TCR beta chain is given with its context. A quantity of about 0.5 to 1 ug RNA underwent reverse transcription using random hexamers. The immunoSEQ assay covered 54 Vbeta and 13 Jbeta segments for CDR3. TCRdb re-called the immunoSEQ multiplex PCR reads with MiXCR, one entry per CDR3 protein. The sample contains about 160,000 distinct CDR3 sequences, roughly 95% of which appear only once. These data belong to a study of CD8 T cells in Susac syndrome. The CDR3 is 13 residues long. CDR1 is SNHLY, CDR2 FYNNEI, per germline. With V trimmed by 4 bases and J by 4 bases, 3 bases remained unmatched. The chain employs TRBV2 and TRBJ1-1; 7 bases fit TRBD1. This clonotype originated in a human donor with multiple sclerosis. Sample: CD4+ T cells from PBMCs. CDR3 amino acids: CASSGTGSTEAFF. As DNA, the CDR3 is TGTGCCAGCAGTGGGACAGGTAGCACTGAAGCTTTCTTT.